Given below is one T cell receptor beta chain in context. The data stem from a study of blood T cell repertoires in COVID-19. Clones were sequenced by immunoSEQ multiplex PCR, and TCRdb holds only the in-frame ones, with some missing. The sample includes roughly 250,000 clones, roughly 88% of them seen just once. CDR3 length: 16 residues. J gave up 2 bases and V 6 bases, and 7 bases lay outside the gene matches. Germline CDR1 and CDR2: SGDLS and YYNGEE. The material sequenced was PBMCs or T cells enriched from blood (not recorded which). The TCR originated in a middle-aged woman with acute COVID-19. The chain carries TRBV9 and TRBJ2-1; 11 positions match TRBD2. The CDR3 DNA follows: TGTGCCAGCAACCCGACTAGCGGGACCACCTACAATGAGCAGTTCTTC. Its translation: CASNPTSGTTYNEQFF.